This T cell receptor (beta chain) was documented in a study of Ad26.COV2.S vaccination and SARS-CoV-2 variants. Study information: COV1001, an Ad26.COV2.S trial, supplied this vaccine-arm donor. In the study, Ad26.COV2.S was injected intramuscularly once, or twice 56 days apart. Study results and limitations: Vaccine recipients posted higher spike-specific TCR breadth than their placebo counterparts.

V shed 3 bases and J 4 bases; nucleotides not matched to a gene: 4. CDR3 size: 14 residues. CDR1 is GTSNPN, CDR2 SVGIG, per germline (reference sequence). Using immunoSEQ multiplex PCR, the repertoire was profiled, and TCRdb retains in-frame clones only, with some absent. The table includes fewer than 900,000 clones, 89% detected once. This clone appeared a few times. Its antigen is as yet unknown. Stated treatment: around 19 received Ad26.COV2.S at low or high dose, single or two shots; about 5 received placebo; per-sample allocation not given. All samples were drawn on day 63, counting from the first vaccine or placebo injection. In the vaccine, an Ad26 vector expressed the SARS-CoV-2 spike of the Wuhan strain.

The chain is built from TRBV30 and TRBJ1-3; 9 bases map to TRBD1. The sequenced sample was peripheral blood, obtained in a trial of Ad26.COV2.S vaccine versus placebo. The sequence derives from a person aged 18-60 years who received the Ad26.COV2.S COVID-19 vaccine or a placebo. The CDR3 DNA is TGTGCCTGGAGAGACAGGGGGAACGGAAACACCATATATTTT. Amino acid sequence: CAWRDRGNGNTIYF.